This T cell receptor (beta chain) is drawn from a study of T cells in localized non-small cell lung cancer. Whole-study results and caveats: Paired adjacent lung recovered a median roughly 54 of the top 100 tumor clones. Heterogeneity remains possible because sequencing was limited to only one tumor region. The greatest T cell clonality was found in uninvolved adjacent lung (higher than in tumor). Blood T cell density predicted longer survival; adjacent-lung clonality, shorter.

Profiling relied on immunoSEQ multiplex PCR, and the TCRdb table lists in-frame clones only, not all of them. The sample shows 30,000 to 45,000 clones, over 85% of them seen only once. This CDR3 is 13 amino acids long. Per the germline V gene, CDR1 is LGHNA and CDR2 is YNFKEQ. Trimming took 0 bases from V and 7 from J, leaving 7 bases between them. The table lists this clone with a count of one. Its antigen is as yet unknown. This sequence was found in a female donor aged 60 or older with stage I lung adenocarcinoma. The V call is TRBV4-2, the J call TRBJ2-1; the D gene is possibly TRBD1 (5 bases). This specimen was peripheral blood, taken before any cancer treatment. CDR3 in amino acids: CASSQDQGNEQFF. The CDR3 DNA follows: TGTGCCAGCAGCCAAGATCAGGGAAATGAGCAGTTCTTC.